This TCR beta chain was captured by sequencing in a study of blood T cell repertoires in COVID-19. CDR3 size: 15 residues. Germline CDR1 SGHRS, CDR2 YFSETQ. Trimming removed 2 bases from V and 4 bases from J; junction bases left unmatched: 4. Sequencing used immunoSEQ multiplex PCR; TCRdb keeps in-frame clones, though not all of them. The data contain over 200,000 clones, roughly 86% of them singletons. The source is a woman aged 25 to 45 with acute or convalescent COVID-19. The sequencing input was peripheral blood. The chain is built from TRBV5-1 and TRBJ2-2; 8 positions match TRBD2. The CDR3 DNA reads as TGCGCCAGCAGCTTTAGCGGGATTGGCACCGGGGAGCTGTTTTTT. It is translated as CASSFSGIGTGELFF.